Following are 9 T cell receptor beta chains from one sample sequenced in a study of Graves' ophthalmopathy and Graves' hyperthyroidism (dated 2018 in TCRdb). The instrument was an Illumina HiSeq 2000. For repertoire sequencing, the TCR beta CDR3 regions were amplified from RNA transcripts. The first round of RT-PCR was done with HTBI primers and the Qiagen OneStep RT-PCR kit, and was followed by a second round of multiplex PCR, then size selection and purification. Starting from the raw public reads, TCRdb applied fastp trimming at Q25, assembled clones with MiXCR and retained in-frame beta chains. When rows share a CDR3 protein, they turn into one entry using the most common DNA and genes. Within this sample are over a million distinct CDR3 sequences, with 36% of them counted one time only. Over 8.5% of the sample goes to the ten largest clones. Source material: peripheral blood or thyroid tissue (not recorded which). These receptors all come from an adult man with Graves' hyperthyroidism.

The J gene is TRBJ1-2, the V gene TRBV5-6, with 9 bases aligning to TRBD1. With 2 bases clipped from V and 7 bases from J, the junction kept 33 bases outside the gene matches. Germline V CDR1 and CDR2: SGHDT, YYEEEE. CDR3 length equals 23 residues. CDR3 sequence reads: CASSFRAMNTEAWGQGEGGGYTF. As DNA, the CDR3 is TGTGCCAGCAGCTTCAGAGCCATGAACACTGAAGCTTGGGGACAGGGCGAGGGAGGTGGCTACACCTTC.

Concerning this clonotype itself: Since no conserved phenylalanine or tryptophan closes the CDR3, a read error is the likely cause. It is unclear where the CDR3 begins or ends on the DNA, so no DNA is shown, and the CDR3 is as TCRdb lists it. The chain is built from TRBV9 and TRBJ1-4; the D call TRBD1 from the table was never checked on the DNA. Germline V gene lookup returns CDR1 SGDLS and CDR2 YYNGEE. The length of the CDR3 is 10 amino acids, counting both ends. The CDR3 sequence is CASSVDGRTY.

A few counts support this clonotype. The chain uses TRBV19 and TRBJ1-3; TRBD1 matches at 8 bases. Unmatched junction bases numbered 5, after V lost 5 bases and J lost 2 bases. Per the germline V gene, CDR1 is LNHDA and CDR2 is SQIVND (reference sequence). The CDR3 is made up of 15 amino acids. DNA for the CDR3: TGTGCCAGTAGTCACCTGACAGGGGCTGGAAACACCATATATTTT. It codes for CASSHLTGAGNTIYF.

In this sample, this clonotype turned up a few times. The CDR3 spells CASSLAGQQDNEKLFF. The DNA of the CDR3 is TGTGCCAGCAGCTTAGCGGGACAGCAGGATAATGAAAAACTGTTTTTT. The chain carries TRBV7-2 and TRBJ1-4, with TRBD1 matching over 7 bases. This CDR3 is built from 16 residues. CDR1 is SGHTA and CDR2 is FQGNSA in the germline V gene. With 0 bases clipped from V and 4 bases from J, the junction kept 5 bases outside the gene matches.

The CDR3 region has the DNA TGTGCCGTCCCTCGGCAGGGGGCCGTCTACATGAACACTGAAGCTTTCTTT. This encodes CAVPRQGAVYMNTEAFF. The V and J genes are TRBV6-1 and TRBJ1-1; 8 nucleotides match TRBD1. Germline values: CDR1 MNHNS, CDR2 SASEGT. This CDR3 has 17 residues. The V and J ends lost 11 bases and 0 bases, in that order; junction bases with no gene match: 17.

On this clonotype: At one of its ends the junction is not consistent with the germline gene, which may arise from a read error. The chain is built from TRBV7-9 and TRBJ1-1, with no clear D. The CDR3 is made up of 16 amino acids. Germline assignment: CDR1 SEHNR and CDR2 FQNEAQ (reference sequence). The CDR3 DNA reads TGTGCCAGCAGCTTAGTCCCCCAAGCTAAGGGCACTGAAGCTTTTTTT. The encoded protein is CASSLVPQAKGTEAFF.

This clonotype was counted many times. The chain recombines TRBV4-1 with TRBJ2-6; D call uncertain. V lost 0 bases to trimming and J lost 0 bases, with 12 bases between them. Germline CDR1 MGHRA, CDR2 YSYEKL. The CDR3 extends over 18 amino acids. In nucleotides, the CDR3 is TGCGCCAGCAGCCAAGATAGGACCGGCAGCTCTGGGGCCAACGTCCTGACTTTC. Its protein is CASSQDRTGSSGANVLTF.

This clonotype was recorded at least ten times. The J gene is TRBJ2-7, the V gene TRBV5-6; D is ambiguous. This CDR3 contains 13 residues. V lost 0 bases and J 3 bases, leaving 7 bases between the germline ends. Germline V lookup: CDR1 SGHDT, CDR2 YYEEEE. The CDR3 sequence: CASSLVGIYEQYF. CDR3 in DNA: TGTGCCAGCAGCTTGGTTGGGATCTACGAGCAGTACTTC. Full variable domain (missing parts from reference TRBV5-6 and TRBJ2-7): DAGVTQSPTHLIKTRGQQVTLRCSPKSGHDTVSWYQQALGQGPQFIFQYYEEEERQRGNFPDRFSGHQFPNYSSELNVNALLLGDSALYLCASSLVGIYEQYFGPGTRLTVT.

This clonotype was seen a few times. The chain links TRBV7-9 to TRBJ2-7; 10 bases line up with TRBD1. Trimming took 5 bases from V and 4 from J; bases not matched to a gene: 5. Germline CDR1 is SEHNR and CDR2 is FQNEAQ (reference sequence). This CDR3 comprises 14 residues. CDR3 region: CASSDRTGGYEQYF. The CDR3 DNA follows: TGTGCCAGCAGCGACCGGACAGGGGGTTACGAGCAGTACTTC.